This record concerns one T cell receptor (beta chain) sequence. Its antigen is as yet unknown. These data are taken from a study of cytomegalovirus exposure and HLA in healthy donors. The study, taken as a whole, reports: Immune exposure information available was restricted to CMV serostatus.

The CDR3 extends over 13 amino acids. Looked up from germline, CDR1 is SGHRS and CDR2 is YFSETQ. With 1 base removed from V and 3 bases from J, the gap between germline ends came to 7 bases. Primers for the PCR totalled 60 Vbeta and 13 Jbeta. Libraries were prepared by immunoSEQ multiplex PCR; TCRdb keeps only in-frame clonotypes and omits some of them. The sample carries around 76,000 clones, 65% to 75% recorded once. The origin of this receptor is a man in his forties or fifties in good health and CMV-seropositive. The V gene is TRBV5-1, the J gene TRBJ1-1; D remains ambiguous. The specimen sequenced was PBMCs. The CDR3 protein is CASSLQQDTEAFF. The CDR3 DNA reads TGCGCCAGCAGCTTGCAGCAGGACACTGAAGCTTTCTTT.